The clone carrying this T cell receptor (beta chain) was seen repeatedly, ten times or more. TCRdb processed the RACE reads anew with MiXCR; each CDR3 protein has one entry. This sample has some 250,000 distinct CDR3 sequences, with over 7.5% found just once. This sample was taken from a study of human T cells and chemical hapten exposure. This sample's time point: pre-sensitization, week 0. Documented treatment: therapeutic diphenylcyclopropenone sensitization with weekly scalp DPC. With 4 bases clipped from V and 8 bases from J, the junction kept 5 bases outside the gene matches. The germline gives CDR1 SEHNR, CDR2 FQNEAQ (reference sequence). The CDR3 consists of 13 residues.

V usage is TRBV7-9 and J usage is TRBJ2-1; 7 positions agree with TRBD2. The sample consisted of whole blood, taken in connection with sensitization to the hapten diphenylcyclopropenone (DPC). The receptor was derived from a man younger than 30 with alopecia areata. Some clones in this sample may be carry-over from other donors' samples. CDR3 DNA: TGTGCCAGCAGCTCGGCGGGGGACGATGAGCAGTTCTTC. This gives the protein CASSSAGDDEQFF.